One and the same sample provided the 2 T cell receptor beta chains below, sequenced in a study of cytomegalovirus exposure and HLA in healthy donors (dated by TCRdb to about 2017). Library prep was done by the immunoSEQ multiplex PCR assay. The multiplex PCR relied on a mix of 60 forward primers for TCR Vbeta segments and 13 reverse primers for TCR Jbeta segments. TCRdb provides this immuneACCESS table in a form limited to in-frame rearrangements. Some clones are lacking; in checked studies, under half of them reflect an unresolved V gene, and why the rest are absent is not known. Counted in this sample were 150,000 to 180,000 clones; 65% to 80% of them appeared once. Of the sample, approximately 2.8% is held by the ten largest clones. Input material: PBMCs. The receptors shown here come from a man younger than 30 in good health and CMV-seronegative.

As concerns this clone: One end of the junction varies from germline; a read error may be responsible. CDR3 protein: CAGTGSKNSQYF. The CDR3 DNA sequence: TGTGCCGGGACAGGGTCCAAAAACAGTCAGTACTTC. V and J are TRBV2 and TRBJ2-4, with 9 bases matching TRBD1. There are 12 residues in the CDR3. Germline CDR1 and CDR2: SNHLY and FYNNEI.

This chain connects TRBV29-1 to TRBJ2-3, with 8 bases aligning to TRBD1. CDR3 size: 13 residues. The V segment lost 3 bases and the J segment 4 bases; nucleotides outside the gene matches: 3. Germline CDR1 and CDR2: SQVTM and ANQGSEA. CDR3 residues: CSVDRGQADTQYF. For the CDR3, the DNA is TGCAGCGTTGACAGGGGGCAGGCAGATACGCAGTATTTT.